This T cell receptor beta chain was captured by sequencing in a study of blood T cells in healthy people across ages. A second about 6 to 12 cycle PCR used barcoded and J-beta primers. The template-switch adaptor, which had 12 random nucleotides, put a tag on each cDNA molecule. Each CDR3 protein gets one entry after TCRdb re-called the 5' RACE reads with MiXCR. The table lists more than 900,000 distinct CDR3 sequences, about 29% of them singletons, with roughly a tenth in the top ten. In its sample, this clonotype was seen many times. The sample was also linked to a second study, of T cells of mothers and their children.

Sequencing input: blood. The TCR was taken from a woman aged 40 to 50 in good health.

The CDR3: CASSQDSSSGGYNEQFF. The CDR3 DNA reads as TGCGCCAGCAGCCAAGATTCAAGTAGCGGGGGGTACAATGAGCAGTTCTTC. V usage is TRBV4-1 and J usage is TRBJ2-1; TRBD2 aligns across 10 bases. CDR1 and CDR2 from the germline V gene are MGHRA and YSYEKL. CDR3 length equals 17 residues. V was clipped by 0 bases and J by 4 bases; unmatched bases: 6.